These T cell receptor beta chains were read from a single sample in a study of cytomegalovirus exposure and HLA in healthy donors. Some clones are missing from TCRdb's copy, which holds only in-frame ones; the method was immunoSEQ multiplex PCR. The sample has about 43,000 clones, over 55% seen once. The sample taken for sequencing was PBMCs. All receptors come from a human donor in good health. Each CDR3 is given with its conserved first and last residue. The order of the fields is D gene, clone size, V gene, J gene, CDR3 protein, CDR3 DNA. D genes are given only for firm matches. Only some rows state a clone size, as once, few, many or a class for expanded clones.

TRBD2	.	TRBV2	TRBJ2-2	CASRVGGGNTGELFF	TGTGCCAGCAGGGTTGGGGGGGGAAACACCGGGGAGCTGTTTTTT
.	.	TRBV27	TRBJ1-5	CASSNRAQQPQHF	TGTGCCAGCAGTAACAGGGCTCAACAGCCCCAGCATTTT
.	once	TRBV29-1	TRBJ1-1	CSVEGPTSAGTEAFF	TGCAGCGTTGAAGGCCCTACATCGGCGGGCACTGAAGCTTTCTTT
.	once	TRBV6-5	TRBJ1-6	CASSFNKNSPLHF	TGTGCCAGCAGTTTCAACAAAAATTCACCCCTCCACTTT
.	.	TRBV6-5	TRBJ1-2	CASRGAGFYGYTF	TGTGCCAGCCGGGGGGCAGGGTTCTATGGCTACACCTTC
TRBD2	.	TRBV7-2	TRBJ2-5	CASSSGLAGALETQYF	TGTGCCAGCAGCTCCGGACTAGCGGGTGCCTTAGAGACCCAGTACTTC
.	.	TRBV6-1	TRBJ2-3	CASSEGGTDTQYF	TGTGCCAGCAGCGAGGGAGGCACAGATACGCAGTATTTT
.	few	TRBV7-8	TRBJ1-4	CASSLVVNREGPNEKLFF	TGTGCCAGCAGCTTAGTAGTAAACAGGGAAGGTCCTAATGAAAAACTGTTTTTT
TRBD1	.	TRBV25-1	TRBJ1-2	CASSDPKTGGVYGYTF	TGTGCCAGCAGTGATCCGAAGACAGGGGGGGTCTATGGCTACACCTTC
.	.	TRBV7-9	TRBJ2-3	CASSLGPTSTDTQYF	TGTGCCAGCAGCTTAGGCCCGACTAGCACAGATACGCAGTATTTT
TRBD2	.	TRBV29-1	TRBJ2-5	CSTSGGDQETQYF	TGCAGTACTAGCGGGGGGGATCAAGAGACCCAGTACTTC
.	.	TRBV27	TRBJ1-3	CASSRSYSGNTIYF	TGTGCCAGCAGTCGCAGTTACTCTGGAAACACCATATATTTT
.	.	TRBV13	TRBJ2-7	CASSRRDSSYEQYF	TGTGCCAGCAGCCGGAGGGACAGTTCCTACGAGCAGTACTTC
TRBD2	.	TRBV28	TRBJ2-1	CASLIAGGLYNEQFF	TGTGCCAGCTTGATAGCGGGGGGATTATACAATGAGCAGTTCTTC
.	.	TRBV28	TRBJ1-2	CASSRLGYTF	TGTGCCAGCAGCAGGTTGGGCTACACCTTC
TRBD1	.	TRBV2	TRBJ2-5	CASSGGQGGWETQYF	TGTGCCAGCAGTGGGGGACAGGGAGGATGGGAGACCCAGTACTTC
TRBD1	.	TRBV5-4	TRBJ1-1	CASSLAGTVNTEAFF	TGTGCCAGCAGCTTAGCCGGGACAGTGAACACTGAAGCTTTCTTT
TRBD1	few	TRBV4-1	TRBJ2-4	CASSHYLDRGGQNIQYF	TGCGCCAGCAGCCATTACCTGGACAGGGGAGGGCAAAACATTCAGTACTTC
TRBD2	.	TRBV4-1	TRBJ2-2	CASRELTSVNTGELFF	TGCGCCAGCCGCGAATTGACTAGCGTGAACACCGGGGAGCTGTTTTTT
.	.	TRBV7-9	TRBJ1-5	CASSLVGRGAYNQPQHF	TGTGCCAGCAGCTTAGTTGGTCGGGGGGCCTACAATCAGCCCCAGCATTTT
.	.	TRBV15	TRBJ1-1	CATSRDLSAEAFF	TGTGCCACCAGCAGAGATCTGTCCGCTGAAGCTTTCTTT
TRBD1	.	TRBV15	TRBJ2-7	CATSTGQGSYEQYF	TGTGCCACCAGCACGGGACAGGGGTCCTACGAGCAGTACTTC
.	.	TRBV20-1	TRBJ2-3	CSAGNTDTQYF	TGCAGTGCTGGCAACACAGATACGCAGTATTTT
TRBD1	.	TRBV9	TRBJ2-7	CASSAGTGGGEQYF	TGTGCCAGCAGCGCAGGGACAGGCGGTGGCGAGCAGTACTTC
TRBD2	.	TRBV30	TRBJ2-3	CAWRRGLAGAADTQYF	TGTGCCTGGAGGAGGGGACTAGCGGGGGCCGCAGATACGCAGTATTTT
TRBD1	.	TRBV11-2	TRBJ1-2	CASSSGQGAWGYTF	TGTGCCAGCAGCTCTGGACAGGGGGCGTGGGGCTACACCTTC
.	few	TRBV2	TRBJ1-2	CASSPRREKPLDGYTF	TGTGCCAGCAGCCCGAGGCGGGAGAAACCTCTTGATGGCTACACCTTC
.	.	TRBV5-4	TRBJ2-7	CASSSPAGSVSYEQYF	TGTGCCAGCAGCTCGCCGGCGGGAAGCGTATCCTACGAGCAGTACTTC
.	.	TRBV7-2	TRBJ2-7	CASSSLGSGGTEQYF	TGTGCCAGCAGCTCTCTAGGATCTGGGGGGACCGAGCAGTACTTC
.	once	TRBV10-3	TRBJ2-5	CAISEQTGGETQYF	TGTGCCATCAGTGAGCAAACTGGCGGGGAGACCCAGTACTTC
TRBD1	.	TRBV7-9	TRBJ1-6	CASSLGQGPYNSPLHF	TGTGCCAGCAGCCTGGGACAGGGGCCATATAATTCACCCCTCCACTTT
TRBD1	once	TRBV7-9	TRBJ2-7	CASSRDRDHEQYF	TGTGCCAGCAGCCGCGACAGGGACCACGAGCAGTACTTC
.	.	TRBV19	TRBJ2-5	CASSWRGLETQYF	TGTGCCAGTAGTTGGCGGGGGCTGGAGACCCAGTACTTC
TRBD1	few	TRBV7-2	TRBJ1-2	CASSPGTGGNGYTF	TGTGCCAGCAGCCCCGGGACAGGGGGTAATGGCTACACCTTC
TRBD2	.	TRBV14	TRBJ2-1	CASSQVTGGSYNEQFF	TGTGCCAGCAGCCAAGTCACGGGGGGTTCATACAATGAGCAGTTCTTC
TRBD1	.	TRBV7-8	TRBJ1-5	CASSSPPGQGGLNQPQHF	TGTGCCAGCAGCTCCCCTCCGGGACAGGGAGGTTTAAATCAGCCCCAGCATTTT
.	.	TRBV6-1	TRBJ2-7	CASGQRAPLYEQYF	TGTGCCAGCGGGCAGAGGGCGCCTCTCTACGAGCAGTACTTC
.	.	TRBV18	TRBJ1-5	CASSPGHQSVAQHF	TGTGCCAGCTCACCGGGACACCAGTCGGTGGCCCAGCATTTT
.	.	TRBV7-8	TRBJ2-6	CASSFQGAGANVLTF	TGTGCCAGCAGCTTTCAGGGCGCTGGGGCCAACGTCCTGACTTTC
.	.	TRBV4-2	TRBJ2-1	CASSQAWVVTGEQFF	TGTGCCAGCAGCCAAGCGTGGGTAGTTACAGGTGAGCAGTTCTTC
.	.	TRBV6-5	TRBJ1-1	CASSYSQGEAFF	TGTGCCAGCAGTTACTCGCAGGGTGAAGCTTTCTTT
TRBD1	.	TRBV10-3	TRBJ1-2	CAIKLSGGPDYGYTF	TGTGCCATCAAACTCTCAGGGGGCCCAGACTATGGCTACACCTTC
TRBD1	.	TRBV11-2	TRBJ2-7	CASSSVVFGRAGGREQYF	TGTGCCAGCAGCTCAGTGGTGTTTGGTAGGGCAGGGGGTCGCGAGCAGTACTTC
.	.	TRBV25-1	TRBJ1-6	CASSDPRFPLPLHF	TGTGCCAGCAGTGATCCCCGTTTCCCCTTGCCCCTCCACTTT
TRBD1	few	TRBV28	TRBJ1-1	CASSSGGLGNTEAFF	TGTGCCAGCAGTTCAGGGGGTTTGGGAAACACTGAAGCTTTCTTT
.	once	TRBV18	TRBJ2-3	CASSPLGSGAADTQYF	TGTGCCAGCTCACCATTAGGATCTGGGGCCGCGGATACGCAGTATTTT
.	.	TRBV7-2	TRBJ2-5	CASSSKQGGVETQYF	TGTGCCAGCAGTTCGAAACAGGGTGGGGTCGAGACCCAGTACTTC
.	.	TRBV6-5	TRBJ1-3	CASSYSTSDGNTIYF	TGTGCCAGCAGTTACTCGACATCTGATGGAAACACCATATATTTT
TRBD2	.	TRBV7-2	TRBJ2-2	CASSRTSGTGELFF	TGTGCCAGCAGCAGGACTAGCGGCACCGGGGAGCTGTTTTTT
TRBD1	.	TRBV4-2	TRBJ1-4	CASSQAPDRGYEKLFF	TGTGCCAGCAGCCAAGCGCCGGACAGGGGTTATGAAAAACTGTTTTTT
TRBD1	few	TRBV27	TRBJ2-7	CASSRQGESYEQYF	TGTGCCAGCAGTCGACAGGGAGAGTCCTACGAGCAGTACTTC
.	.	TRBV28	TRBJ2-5	CASSTSRRGGETRYF	TGTGCCAGCAGTACGTCAAGAAGAGGGGGGGAGACCCGGTACTTC